A selection of T cell receptor beta chains follows, all from one sample in a study of control samples from healthy donors and cancer patients. Assay: immunoSEQ multiplex PCR; the TCRdb copy retains only in-frame clones and omits some. The sample records 190,000 or so clones, approximately 95% being singletons. Sequencing used blood. The receptors here all came from a man aged 18 to 30 in good health. The CDR3 runs from the conserved cysteine through the conserved F or W. Fields, in order: clone size, V gene, CDR3 length, J gene, D gene, CDR3 protein, CDR3 DNA. D genes are given only for firm matches. Clone size is not always given. Where it is, it says once, few, many or a class for expanded clones.

abundance: -
v_gene: TRBV10-2
len: 14
j_gene: TRBJ1-2
d_gene: TRBD1
CDR3aa: CASSDGTGNYGYTF
CDR3nt: TGCGCCAGCAGTGATGGGACAGGCAACTATGGCTACACCTTC

abundance: -
v_gene: TRBV6-6
len: 16
j_gene: TRBJ1-1
d_gene: -
CDR3aa: CASSYSLSGGNTEAFF
CDR3nt: TGTGCCAGCAGTTACTCTCTGTCCGGAGGGAACACTGAAGCTTTCTTT

abundance: -
v_gene: TRBV7-6
len: 14
j_gene: TRBJ2-3
d_gene: TRBD1
CDR3aa: CASSPGQGRGTQYF
CDR3nt: TGTGCCAGCAGCCCGGGACAGGGGAGGGGTACGCAGTATTTT

abundance: -
v_gene: TRBV5-1
len: 15
j_gene: TRBJ2-3
d_gene: -
CDR3aa: CASRSTGTRTDTQYF
CDR3nt: TGCGCCAGCAGGTCGACAGGGACTAGGACGGATACGCAGTATTTT

abundance: -
v_gene: TRBV10-1
len: 13
j_gene: TRBJ1-2
d_gene: -
CDR3aa: CASSEGREAGYTF
CDR3nt: TGCGCCAGCAGTGAGGGGAGGGAGGCTGGCTACACCTTC

abundance: -
v_gene: TRBV14
len: 11
j_gene: TRBJ2-1
d_gene: -
CDR3aa: CASSQEYEQFF
CDR3nt: TGTGCCAGCAGCCAAGAATATGAGCAGTTCTTC

abundance: -
v_gene: TRBV10-3
len: 14
j_gene: TRBJ1-1
d_gene: -
CDR3aa: CAIRTGQRNTEAFF
CDR3nt: TGTGCCATCAGGACTGGCCAGCGAAACACTGAAGCTTTCTTT

abundance: -
v_gene: TRBV13
len: 17
j_gene: TRBJ1-5
d_gene: -
CDR3aa: CASSLAAGGAKFQPQHF
CDR3nt: TGTGCCAGCAGCTTAGCTGCGGGGGGGGCAAAATTTCAGCCCCAGCATTTT

abundance: -
v_gene: TRBV25-1
len: 18
j_gene: TRBJ1-6
d_gene: TRBD1
CDR3aa: CASSEYNTGGPYNSPLHF
CDR3nt: TGTGCCAGCAGTGAATATAATACAGGGGGACCCTATAATTCACCCCTCCACTTT

abundance: -
v_gene: TRBV10-3
len: 14
j_gene: TRBJ1-1
d_gene: -
CDR3aa: CAISESRQTTEAFF
CDR3nt: TGTGCCATCAGTGAGTCCCGACAGACCACTGAAGCTTTCTTT

abundance: -
v_gene: TRBV9
len: 16
j_gene: TRBJ1-1
d_gene: TRBD1
CDR3aa: CASSVGGGQGYAEAFF
CDR3nt: TGTGCCAGCAGCGTAGGAGGGGGACAGGGATACGCTGAAGCTTTCTTT

abundance: -
v_gene: TRBV27
len: 14
j_gene: TRBJ2-5
d_gene: -
CDR3aa: CASSLEFRPETQYF
CDR3nt: TGTGCCAGCAGTTTAGAGTTCCGCCCAGAGACCCAGTACTTC

abundance: -
v_gene: TRBV2
len: 12
j_gene: TRBJ1-5
d_gene: TRBD1
CDR3aa: CASQQGNEPQHF
CDR3nt: TGTGCCAGCCAACAGGGGAACGAGCCCCAGCATTTT

abundance: -
v_gene: TRBV5-4
len: 17
j_gene: TRBJ2-1
d_gene: TRBD1
CDR3aa: CASSPPRGRESYNEQFF
CDR3nt: TGTGCCAGCAGTCCCCCCAGGGGGCGCGAATCCTACAATGAGCAGTTCTTC

abundance: -
v_gene: TRBV2
len: 15
j_gene: TRBJ2-7
d_gene: TRBD1
CDR3aa: CASKKTGTGDRKQYF
CDR3nt: TGTGCCAGCAAGAAAACCGGGACAGGGGACCGAAAGCAGTACTTC

abundance: -
v_gene: TRBV5-1
len: 14
j_gene: TRBJ2-1
d_gene: TRBD1
CDR3aa: CASTGQGACNEQFF
CDR3nt: TGCGCCAGCACCGGACAGGGGGCTTGCAATGAGCAGTTCTTC

abundance: -
v_gene: TRBV5-1
len: 15
j_gene: TRBJ1-6
d_gene: -
CDR3aa: CASRWGPSENSPLHF
CDR3nt: TGCGCCAGCAGATGGGGGCCCAGTGAAAATTCACCCCTCCACTTT

abundance: -
v_gene: TRBV19
len: 13
j_gene: TRBJ2-5
d_gene: -
CDR3aa: CASSGGSQETQYF
CDR3nt: TGTGCCAGTAGTGGTGGATCCCAAGAGACCCAGTACTTC

abundance: -
v_gene: TRBV19
len: 12
j_gene: TRBJ1-5
d_gene: -
CDR3aa: CASSPNNQPQHF
CDR3nt: TGTGCCAGCTCACCTAACAATCAGCCCCAGCATTTT

abundance: -
v_gene: TRBV2
len: 12
j_gene: TRBJ1-2
d_gene: -
CDR3aa: CASSTGNYGYTF
CDR3nt: TGTGCCAGTTCTACAGGGAACTATGGCTACACCTTC

abundance: -
v_gene: TRBV3-1/TRBV3-2
len: 13
j_gene: TRBJ1-2
d_gene: TRBD1
CDR3aa: CASSLGGDYGYTF
CDR3nt: TGTGCCAGCAGCTTAGGGGGCGACTATGGCTACACCTTC

abundance: -
v_gene: TRBV10-2
len: 14
j_gene: TRBJ1-5
d_gene: -
CDR3aa: CASSAVLSNQPQHF
CDR3nt: TGCGCCAGCAGTGCGGTCCTTAGCAATCAGCCCCAGCATTTT

abundance: -
v_gene: TRBV9
len: 19
j_gene: TRBJ2-6
d_gene: TRBD1
CDR3aa: CASSAETGGWFNGANVLTF
CDR3nt: TGTGCCAGCAGCGCAGAAACAGGGGGCTGGTTCAATGGAGCCAACGTCCTGACTTTC

abundance: -
v_gene: TRBV5-1
len: 13
j_gene: TRBJ1-5
d_gene: TRBD1
CDR3aa: CASSLRTGEPQHF
CDR3nt: TGCGCCAGCAGCTTACGGACAGGAGAGCCCCAGCATTTT

abundance: -
v_gene: TRBV19
len: 14
j_gene: TRBJ2-6
d_gene: -
CDR3aa: CASAQGTGANVLTF
CDR3nt: TGTGCCAGTGCACAGGGCACTGGGGCCAACGTCCTGACTTTC

abundance: once
v_gene: TRBV4-1
len: 17
j_gene: TRBJ1-5
d_gene: -
CDR3aa: CASSQVSLGGLNQPQHF
CDR3nt: TGCGCCAGCAGCCAAGTTTCCCTAGGGGGGTTAAATCAGCCCCAGCATTTT

abundance: -
v_gene: TRBV5-1
len: 15
j_gene: TRBJ2-3
d_gene: TRBD1
CDR3aa: CASSYMGQSTDTQYF
CDR3nt: TGCGCCAGCAGCTATATGGGACAGAGCACAGATACGCAGTATTTT

abundance: -
v_gene: TRBV9
len: 15
j_gene: TRBJ2-5
d_gene: TRBD2
CDR3aa: CASSPRLAGEETQYF
CDR3nt: TGTGCCAGCAGCCCTCGACTAGCGGGGGAGGAGACCCAGTACTTC

abundance: once
v_gene: TRBV5-1
len: 13
j_gene: TRBJ2-5
d_gene: TRBD1
CDR3aa: CASSLGGEETQYF
CDR3nt: TGCGCCAGCAGCCTAGGGGGCGAGGAGACCCAGTACTTC

abundance: -
v_gene: TRBV7-9
len: 16
j_gene: TRBJ2-1
d_gene: TRBD2
CDR3aa: CASSLPRLADFNEQFF
CDR3nt: TGTGCCAGCAGCTTACCGAGGCTAGCGGACTTCAATGAGCAGTTCTTC

abundance: once
v_gene: TRBV14
len: 14
j_gene: TRBJ1-4
d_gene: TRBD1
CDR3aa: CASSPRQGWEKLFF
CDR3nt: TGTGCCAGCAGCCCGAGACAGGGTTGGGAAAAACTGTTTTTT

abundance: once
v_gene: TRBV12-3/TRBV12-4
len: 12
j_gene: TRBJ1-3
d_gene: -
CDR3aa: CASQISGNTIYF
CDR3nt: TGTGCCAGCCAAATCTCTGGAAACACCATATATTTT

abundance: -
v_gene: TRBV18
len: 18
j_gene: TRBJ1-3
d_gene: -
CDR3aa: CASSPLKLTGMFGNTIYF
CDR3nt: TGTGCCAGCTCACCTTTGAAACTGACTGGGATGTTTGGAAACACCATATATTTT

abundance: -
v_gene: TRBV15
len: 13
j_gene: TRBJ2-5
d_gene: -
CDR3aa: CATSTRGIRTQYF
CDR3nt: TGTGCCACCAGCACGAGGGGGATACGAACCCAGTACTTC

abundance: once
v_gene: TRBV3-1/TRBV3-2
len: 15
j_gene: TRBJ2-4
d_gene: -
CDR3aa: CASSSQQDPKNIQYF
CDR3nt: TGTGCCAGCAGTTCGCAACAGGATCCCAAAAACATTCAGTACTTC

abundance: -
v_gene: TRBV5-6
len: 18
j_gene: TRBJ1-5
d_gene: -
CDR3aa: CASSLTPKMGRGNQPQHF
CDR3nt: TGTGCCAGCAGCTTAACCCCCAAGATGGGTCGTGGCAATCAGCCCCAGCATTTT

abundance: -
v_gene: TRBV30
len: 14
j_gene: TRBJ1-2
d_gene: -
CDR3aa: CAGNRALKSYGYTF
CDR3nt: TGTGCCGGCAACCGGGCCCTTAAGAGTTATGGCTACACCTTC

abundance: -
v_gene: TRBV19
len: 15
j_gene: TRBJ1-1
d_gene: -
CDR3aa: CASTNRAGQGLKAFF
CDR3nt: TGTGCCAGTACCAATAGGGCCGGGCAGGGCCTAAAAGCTTTCTTT

abundance: -
v_gene: TRBV5-6
len: 14
j_gene: TRBJ1-2
d_gene: -
CDR3aa: CASSTGAGGYGYTF
CDR3nt: TGTGCCAGCAGCACGGGAGCGGGGGGCTATGGCTACACCTTC

abundance: -
v_gene: TRBV5-1
len: 16
j_gene: TRBJ1-6
d_gene: TRBD1
CDR3aa: CASSYRDRGSGSPLHF
CDR3nt: TGCGCCAGCAGCTACCGGGACAGGGGGTCGGGTTCACCCCTCCACTTT

abundance: -
v_gene: TRBV12-3/TRBV12-4
len: 13
j_gene: TRBJ1-6
d_gene: -
CDR3aa: CASSLGFTSPLHF
CDR3nt: TGTGCCAGCAGTCTAGGGTTCACCTCACCCCTCCACTTT

abundance: -
v_gene: TRBV12-5
len: 14
j_gene: TRBJ1-4
d_gene: TRBD1
CDR3aa: CASAQGVEDEKLFF
CDR3nt: TGTGCTAGTGCCCAGGGGGTCGAAGATGAAAAACTGTTTTTT

abundance: -
v_gene: TRBV27
len: 14
j_gene: TRBJ1-1
d_gene: TRBD1
CDR3aa: CASSRQGENTEAFF
CDR3nt: TGTGCCAGCAGCCGACAGGGGGAAAACACTGAAGCTTTCTTT

abundance: -
v_gene: TRBV20-1
len: 11
j_gene: TRBJ2-5
d_gene: -
CDR3aa: CSASLSETQYF
CDR3nt: TGCAGTGCTAGTCTGTCCGAGACCCAGTACTTC

abundance: -
v_gene: TRBV5-1
len: 14
j_gene: TRBJ1-5
d_gene: -
CDR3aa: CASSEGGSNQPQHF
CDR3nt: TGCGCCAGCAGTGAAGGCGGGAGCAATCAGCCCCAGCATTTT

abundance: -
v_gene: TRBV30
len: 13
j_gene: TRBJ1-5
d_gene: -
CDR3aa: CAWSMSGNQPQHF
CDR3nt: TGTGCCTGGAGTATGTCGGGAAATCAGCCCCAGCATTTT

abundance: -
v_gene: TRBV2
len: 18
j_gene: TRBJ2-2
d_gene: TRBD1
CDR3aa: CASSISTGGLGRAGELFF
CDR3nt: TGTGCCAGCAGCATCTCGACAGGGGGCCTTGGGAGGGCCGGGGAGCTGTTTTTT

abundance: -
v_gene: TRBV30
len: 17
j_gene: TRBJ2-3
d_gene: -
CDR3aa: CAWRGGSLSSSTDTQYF
CDR3nt: TGTGCCTGGAGGGGAGGCAGCCTATCGTCTAGCACAGATACGCAGTATTTT

abundance: -
v_gene: TRBV6-5
len: 14
j_gene: TRBJ1-2
d_gene: TRBD1
CDR3aa: CASREGQGWFGYTF
CDR3nt: TGTGCCAGCAGGGAGGGACAGGGATGGTTTGGCTACACCTTC

abundance: -
v_gene: TRBV28
len: 15
j_gene: TRBJ1-2
d_gene: TRBD1
CDR3aa: CASSWGQAFSYGYTF
CDR3nt: TGTGCCAGCAGTTGGGGACAGGCTTTCTCCTATGGCTACACCTTC

abundance: -
v_gene: TRBV2
len: 10
j_gene: TRBJ2-5
d_gene: -
CDR3aa: CASVTETQYF
CDR3nt: TGTGCCAGCGTAACCGAGACCCAGTACTTC

abundance: -
v_gene: TRBV29-1
len: 13
j_gene: TRBJ2-3
d_gene: TRBD1
CDR3aa: CSVLAGGPDTQYF
CDR3nt: TGCAGCGTTTTGGCAGGGGGCCCAGATACGCAGTATTTT